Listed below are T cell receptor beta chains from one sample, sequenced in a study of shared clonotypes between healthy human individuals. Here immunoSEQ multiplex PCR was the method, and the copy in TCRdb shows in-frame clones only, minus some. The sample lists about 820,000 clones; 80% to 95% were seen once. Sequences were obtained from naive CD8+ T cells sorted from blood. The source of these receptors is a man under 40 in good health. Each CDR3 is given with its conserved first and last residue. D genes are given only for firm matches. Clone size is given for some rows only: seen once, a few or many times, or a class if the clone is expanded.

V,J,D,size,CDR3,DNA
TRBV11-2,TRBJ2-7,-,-,CASSSRHGWYEQYF,TGTGCCAGCAGCTCTCGACACGGATGGTACGAGCAGTACTTC
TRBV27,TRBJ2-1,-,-,CASSFAGGSYNEQFF,TGTGCCAGCAGTTTCGCCGGGGGCTCCTACAATGAGCAGTTCTTC
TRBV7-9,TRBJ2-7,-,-,CASSSEGTEQYF,TGTGCCAGCAGCTCGGAGGGCACCGAGCAGTACTTC
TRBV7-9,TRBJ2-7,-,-,CASSPWTDYEQYF,TGTGCCAGCAGCCCCTGGACAGATTACGAGCAGTACTTC
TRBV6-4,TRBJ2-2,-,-,CASSAGNTGELFF,TGTGCCAGCAGTGCGGGAAACACCGGGGAGCTGTTTTTT
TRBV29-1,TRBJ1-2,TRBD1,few,CSVIQGLGGYTF,TGCAGCGTTATACAGGGGTTAGGTGGCTACACCTTC
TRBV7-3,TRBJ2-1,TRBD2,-,CASSLLAGEVNEQFF,TGTGCCAGCAGCTTACTAGCGGGAGAGGTCAATGAGCAGTTCTTC
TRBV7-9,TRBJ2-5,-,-,CASSPGPGQETQYF,TGTGCCAGCAGCCCCGGACCGGGCCAAGAGACCCAGTACTTC
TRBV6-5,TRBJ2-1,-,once,CASTPNERLNEQFF,TGTGCCAGCACCCCCAATGAGCGACTCAATGAGCAGTTCTTC
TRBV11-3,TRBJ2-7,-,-,CASSLAGTKYEQYF,TGTGCCAGCAGCTTAGCCGGGACCAAATACGAGCAGTACTTC
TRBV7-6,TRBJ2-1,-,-,CASSLGAAYNEQFF,TGTGCCAGCAGCTTAGGGGCTGCCTACAATGAGCAGTTCTTC
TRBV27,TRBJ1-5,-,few,CASSLTGGHQPQHF,TGTGCCAGCAGTTTAACGGGCGGACATCAGCCCCAGCATTTT
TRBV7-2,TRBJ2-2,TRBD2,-,CASSYGAGLTGELFF,TGTGCCAGCAGCTACGGAGCGGGACTCACCGGAGAGCTGTTTTTT
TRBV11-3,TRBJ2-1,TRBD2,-,CASSLEIIGRASSYNEQFF,TGTGCCAGCAGCTTAGAAATCATAGGGAGGGCGAGCTCCTACAATGAGCAGTTCTTC
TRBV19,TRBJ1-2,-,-,CASKAEGGYTF,TGTGCCAGTAAGGCGGAAGGTGGCTACACCTTC
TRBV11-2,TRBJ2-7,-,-,CASSQDSYEQYF,TGTGCCAGCAGCCAGGACAGCTACGAGCAGTACTTC
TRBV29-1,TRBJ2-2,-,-,CSVVLSTGELFF,TGCAGCGTTGTTCTCTCCACCGGGGAGCTGTTTTTT
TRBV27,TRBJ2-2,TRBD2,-,CASSMVGTTRRELFF,TGTGCCAGCAGTATGGTAGGGACTACCCGGCGGGAGCTGTTTTTT
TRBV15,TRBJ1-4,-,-,CATSPRRATNEKLFF,TGTGCCACCAGCCCCAGGCGAGCAACTAATGAAAAACTGTTTTTT
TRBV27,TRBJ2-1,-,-,CASSLGIEQFF,TGTGCCAGCAGTTTAGGAATTGAGCAGTTCTTC
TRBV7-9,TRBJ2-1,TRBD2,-,CASSAGVQFF,TGTGCCAGTAGCGCGGGAGTTCAGTTCTTC
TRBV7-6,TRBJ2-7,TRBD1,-,CASSLAPGQGLTYEQYF,TGTGCCAGCAGCTTAGCCCCCGGACAGGGACTGACCTACGAGCAGTACTTC
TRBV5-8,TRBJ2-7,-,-,CASSLSRGESSYEQYF,TGTGCCAGCAGCTTGTCTAGGGGAGAATCTTCCTACGAGCAGTACTTC
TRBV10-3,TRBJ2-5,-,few,CAISESEGFKETQYF,TGTGCCATCAGTGAGTCCGAAGGGTTTAAAGAGACCCAGTACTTC
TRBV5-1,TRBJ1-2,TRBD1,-,CASSWDRSLGYTF,TGCGCCAGCAGCTGGGACAGAAGTTTAGGCTACACCTTC
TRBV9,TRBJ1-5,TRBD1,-,CASSVLWDRGRRGQPQHF,TGTGCCAGCAGCGTTTTGTGGGACAGGGGGCGCCGAGGTCAGCCCCAGCATTTT
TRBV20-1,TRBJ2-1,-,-,CSAPFRNEQFF,TGCAGTGCTCCGTTTCGAAATGAGCAGTTCTTC
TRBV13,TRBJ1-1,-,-,CASSALRGYTEAFF,TGTGCCAGCAGCGCCCTCAGGGGTTATACTGAAGCTTTCTTT
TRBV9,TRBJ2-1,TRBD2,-,CASSVREGSSYNEQFF,TGTGCCAGCAGCGTGCGGGAGGGGAGCTCCTACAATGAGCAGTTCTTC
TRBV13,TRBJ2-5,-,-,CASSLGTGMPGTQYF,TGTGCCAGCAGCTTAGGCACAGGGATGCCAGGGACCCAGTACTTC
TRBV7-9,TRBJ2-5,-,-,CASSLIPSWGETQYF,TGTGCCAGCAGCTTAATCCCTAGCTGGGGGGAGACCCAGTACTTC
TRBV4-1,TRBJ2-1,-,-,CASSQAGSLYEQFF,TGCGCCAGCAGCCAAGCCGGGAGCCTGTATGAGCAGTTCTTC
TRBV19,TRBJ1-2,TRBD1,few,CASSTTGTGHYGYTF,TGTGCCAGTAGTACAACCGGGACAGGGCACTATGGCTACACCTTC
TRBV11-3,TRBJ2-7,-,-,CASSPKNTYEQYF,TGTGCCAGCAGCCCGAAGAATACCTACGAGCAGTACTTC
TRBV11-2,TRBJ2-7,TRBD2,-,CASSLVSGAGYEQYF,TGTGCCAGCAGCTTAGTATCAGGAGCGGGGTACGAGCAGTACTTC
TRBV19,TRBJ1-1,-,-,CASSHWTRTEAFF,TGTGCCAGTAGTCATTGGACACGGACTGAAGCTTTCTTT
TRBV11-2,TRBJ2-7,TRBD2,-,CASSPGTSATPLSYEQYF,TGTGCCAGCAGCCCCGGGACTAGCGCGACACCCCTCTCCTACGAGCAGTACTTC
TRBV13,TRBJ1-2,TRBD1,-,CASHRQGHYGYTF,TGTGCCAGTCACCGACAGGGCCACTATGGCTACACCTTC
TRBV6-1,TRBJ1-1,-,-,CASGDNMNTEAFF,TGTGCCAGCGGAGACAACATGAACACTGAAGCTTTCTTT
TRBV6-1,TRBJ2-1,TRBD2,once,CASCWTSGRMEQFF,TGTGCCAGCTGTTGGACTAGCGGGAGGATGGAGCAGTTCTTC
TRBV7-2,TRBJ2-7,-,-,CASSYEGGLSEQYF,TGTGCCAGCAGCTATGAGGGGGGGCTTTCCGAGCAGTACTTC
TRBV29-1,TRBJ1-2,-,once,CSVDLAGVYGYTF,TGCAGCGTTGACCTGGCGGGGGTCTATGGCTACACCTTC
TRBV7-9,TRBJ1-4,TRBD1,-,CASSSGPGQGNEKLFF,TGTGCCAGCAGCTCAGGCCCCGGACAGGGTAATGAAAAACTGTTTTTT
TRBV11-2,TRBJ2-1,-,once,CASSLVGPREQFF,TGTGCCAGCAGCTTAGTGGGCCCGCGGGAGCAGTTCTTC
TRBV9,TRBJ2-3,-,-,CASSLVGWGSTDTQYF,TGTGCCAGCAGCCTCGTAGGCTGGGGCAGCACAGATACGCAGTATTTT
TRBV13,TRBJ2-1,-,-,CASSLMMVADNEQFF,TGTGCCAGCAGCTTAATGATGGTAGCGGACAATGAGCAGTTCTTC
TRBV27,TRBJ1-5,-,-,CASSFQGGNQPQHF,TGTGCCAGCAGTTTCCAGGGTGGCAATCAGCCCCAGCATTTT
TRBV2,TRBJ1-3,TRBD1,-,CASSRNRGSNTIYF,TGTGCCAGCAGTAGAAACAGGGGGAGCAACACCATATATTTT
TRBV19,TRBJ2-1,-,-,CASSIGLNEQFF,TGTGCCAGTAGTATAGGGTTGAATGAGCAGTTCTTC
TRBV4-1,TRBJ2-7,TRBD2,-,CASSPTVASGSLSYEQYF,TGCGCCAGCAGCCCAACCGTCGCTAGCGGGAGCCTCTCCTACGAGCAGTACTTC
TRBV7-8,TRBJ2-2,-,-,CASSTTENTGELFF,TGTGCCAGCAGCACGACGGAGAACACCGGGGAGCTGTTTTTT
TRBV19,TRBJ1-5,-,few,CASSNPLLWGSNQPQHF,TGTGCCAGTAGTAACCCGTTACTTTGGGGCAGCAATCAGCCCCAGCATTTT
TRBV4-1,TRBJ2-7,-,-,CASSGTASYEQYF,TGCGCCAGCAGCGGTACAGCCTCCTACGAGCAGTACTTC
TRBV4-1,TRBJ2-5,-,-,CASSLTTGYETQYF,TGCGCCAGCAGTCTAACTACAGGGTATGAGACCCAGTACTTC
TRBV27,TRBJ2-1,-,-,CASSDGGEQFF,TGTGCCAGCAGTGATGGGGGTGAGCAGTTCTTC
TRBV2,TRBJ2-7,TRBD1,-,CASEGDSSYEQYF,TGTGCCAGCGAAGGGGACAGTTCCTACGAGCAGTACTTC
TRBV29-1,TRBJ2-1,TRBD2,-,CSVLPPSGVYNEQFF,TGCAGCGTTCTCCCTCCTAGCGGGGTTTACAATGAGCAGTTCTTC
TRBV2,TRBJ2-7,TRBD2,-,CASSVTSGTNEQYF,TGTGCCAGCAGTGTCACTAGCGGGACCAACGAGCAGTACTTC
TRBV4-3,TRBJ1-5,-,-,CASSQERGGQPQHF,TGCGCCAGCAGCCAAGAGAGAGGGGGTCAGCCCCAGCATTTT